This T cell receptor (beta chain) was sequenced during a study of shared clonotypes between healthy human individuals. Produced via immunoSEQ multiplex PCR; TCRdb's table is partial and in-frame only. The sample contains about 2.3 million clones, 92% of which appear only once. Germline V gene sequence: CDR1 LGHNA, CDR2 YSLEER. This CDR3 has 15 amino acids. V gave up 1 base and J gave up 5 bases; unmatched junction bases: 4. The chain carries TRBV4-3 and TRBJ1-5, with 8 bases identical to TRBD1. The material sequenced was naive CD4+ T cells from PBMCs. Subset specified: CD45RA+ positively selected. This TCR was recovered from a man aged 18 to 30 in good health. Some clones in this sample may be carry-over from other donors' samples. This CDR3 is CASSQATGGYQPQHF. The CDR3 DNA sequence: TGCGCCAGCAGCCAAGCCACAGGGGGTTATCAGCCCCAGCATTTT.